This T cell receptor (beta chain) derives from a study of regulatory T cells in long-lasting Graves disease (dated by TCRdb to about 2021). Study-level background: Antithyroid drugs had been taken for less than 3 months by newly diagnosed Graves' disease patients. The study was registered as a clinical trial and conducted in China. A total of about 35 samples underwent TCR sequencing, from about 13 patients with persistent Graves' disease and 20 patients with newly diagnosed Graves' disease. Persistent Graves' disease patients were compared with newly diagnosed Graves' disease patients by peripheral blood TCR sequencing and RNA sequencing.

In regard to this clonotype: No cognate antigen has been identified for it. No base qualities exist here, and no much larger clone lies one base off it.

V is cut back by 6 bases and J by 6 bases, with 8 bases in the junction unmatched. CDR3 length: 14 amino acids, cysteine to phenylalanine. Only the CDR3 portion is preserved as DNA: 42 bases, with reading frame beginning at the first base. CDR1 and CDR2, looked up from the germline V gene (reference sequence), are PRHDT and FYEKMQ. The sample's time point label, in plain terms: newly diagnosed GD, antithyroid drugs for less than 3 months. For both TCR sequencing and RNA sequencing, RNA was extracted from PBMCs in TRIzol. The diagnosis of Graves' disease was made according to American Thyroid Association guidelines. Patients were recruited from an endocrinology department in Xi'an, China. Each patient gave approximately 8.8 milliliters of peripheral blood, collected in an EDTA anticoagulant tube. Ficoll Paque Plus density gradient separation was used to isolate PBMCs, and no further T cell sorting was performed. An Agilent 2100 Bioanalyzer and agarose gel were used to assess RNA quality, and a NanoDrop 2000 was used to measure RNA concentration.

Libraries were constructed by multiplex PCR. The instrument was an Illumina HiSeq 4000. TCR beta libraries were built with iRepertoire HTBI primers and Arm-PCR amplification of CDR3 regions. Before sequencing, the PCR products went through gel purification. Concerning the study's data processing: A total of 62 TRBV and under 15 TRBJ segments were identified across samples and were used for gene usage analysis of CDR3 amino acid clonotypes. COPE and FqMerger were used to merge filtered high-quality paired reads into contigs. BLAST was used to align contigs to the IMGT TRBV, TRBD and TRBJ reference genes, and CDR3 was defined following IMGT. Highly expanded clones were defined as clonotypes with a frequency above 0.1%. Shannon entropy was used to measure repertoire diversity, and the Gini coefficient was used to measure V-J evenness. A clonotype was considered public if more than one individual shared it. Using fastp trimming at Q25 and MiXCR clonotype assembly, TCRdb reanalyzed the public sequencing data and kept in-frame beta chains. Every distinct CDR3 protein forms one entry, paired with its most common genes and DNA. TCRdb's processing, not the study's, gives the V and J calls here. This sample holds hundreds of thousands of distinct CDR3 sequences; about 15% were observed only once. The ten most abundant clones make up roughly 25% of the sample.

Summary of the overall study and its limitations: Patients with persistent disease shared more public clonotypes (about 2,900) than newly diagnosed patients did (approximately 990). Sequencing and analysis were restricted to the TCR beta chain. Preferential use of TRBV28, TRBJ1-2 and TRBJ2-5 was observed in persistent disease, whereas TRBV20-1 and TRBJ2-1 were favored in newly diagnosed disease. Lower TCR Shannon entropy and fewer highly expanded clones were observed in persistent Graves' disease patients than in newly diagnosed patients, which suggested clonal expansion. As a limitation, the authors acknowledged that the small sample size may reduce accuracy. Peripheral blood alone was examined, since thyroid tissue, which constituted the primary lesion, could not be accessed.

This sample also belongs to another study, concerning T cells in Graves' hyperthyroidism and ophthalmopathy. In that second paper, the authors write: A patient counted as having stable Graves' hyperthyroidism if no progression to ophthalmopathy occurred over 18 months of follow-up. Hyperthyroidism patients were aged 18 to 65 years and newly diagnosed, with disease duration of less than 2 months. The study excluded patients with uncontrolled infections, other autoimmune diseases, pregnancy or lactation. Diagnoses relied on clinical symptoms, serum thyroxine and TRAb, thyroid ultrasound and orbital computed tomography. The TCR CDR3 was subjected to a first round of RT-PCR using the HTBI primer set and the Qiagen OneStep RT-PCR kit. Blood samples also contained most of the expanded thyroid clonotypes (frequency above 0.001), which suggests that blood repertoires may reflect thyroid immune responses. Ophthalmopathy was separated from stable hyperthyroidism by a 13 V-J signature model, with approximately 90% sensitivity and just over 81% specificity obtained in cross-validation and 80%/75% obtained in testing. In validation, the model predicted progression to ophthalmopathy with approximately 69% sensitivity and approximately 72% specificity, a median of around 6.6 months before onset. A discovery cohort of approximately 97 patients, roughly 45 with Graves' ophthalmopathy and roughly 59 with stable Graves' hyperthyroidism, was used to find distinguishing TCR V-J signatures. Whether ophthalmopathy could be predicted prospectively was tested in an independent validation cohort made up of some 20 hyperthyroidism patients plus 17 patients who later progressed to ophthalmopathy. For training and testing, the 100 or so patients in the discovery cohort were randomly divided in a 7:3 ratio. In addition, the study compared T-cell repertoires in thyroid tissue and in blood from roughly six Graves' hyperthyroidism patients. After blood sampling, hyperthyroidism patients were treated with methimazole at a starting dose of 30 mg daily, and ophthalmopathy patients were treated with high-dose intravenous methylprednisolone. Libraries were constructed in a second round of multiplex PCR, after which size selection and purification were performed. Paired-end sequencing of the libraries was performed with 100 bp reads on an Illumina HiSeq2000. SOAPnuke was used to process the raw data, throwing out any read that contained adapters or uncalled bases, had a mean Phred below 15, or lacked an exact constant-primer or identifier match. COPE v1.2.5 was used to merge the high-quality paired reads, and each unique nucleotide sequence was defined as a clonotype. MiTCR v1.1 was used to align clonotypes to the IMGT TRBV, TRBD and TRBJ reference segments. The analysis included only V-J combinations with a frequency above 0.0001, which together covered around 99% of the repertoires. A TCS score was defined as the ratio between F50 (clonal expansion) and ExV (chaos), using BLOSUM62-based TCRdist between CDR3 peptides within each V-J. Welch's t-statistics and random forest reduced fewer than 600 V-J features to 13, which were used in a naive Bayes classifier (R e1071). Sample size was not statistically predetermined, and blinding of investigators to group allocation was not performed. The paper describes TCR Vbeta CDR3 sequencing of 135 peripheral blood samples, made up of roughly 45 ophthalmopathy patients, approximately 76 hyperthyroidism patients and roughly 17 progressor patients.

Sequencing used peripheral blood mononuclear cells (PBMCs), obtained at new diagnosis, from a patient treated with antithyroid drugs. The TCR originated in a woman aged 40-60 years with Graves disease. Donor details come from another sample of the same person, matched by shared clones. The chain uses TRBV13 and TRBJ2-7; 10 middle bases align to TRBD1. At the DNA level, the sequence is TGTGCCAGCAGATCCGGGACAGGGGATCTCGAGCAGTACTTC. It specifies CASRSGTGDLEQYF.